The clone carrying this TCR beta chain was detected ten times or more. One end of the junction fails to match germline, which may point to a read error. These data originate in a study of T-cell reconstitution after alpha-beta-depleted transplantation in children. CDR1 DFQATT and CDR2 SNEGSKA come from the germline V gene (reference sequence). There are 15 residues in the CDR3. Unique molecular identifiers tagged the TCRbeta library. Using its own MiXCR run on the PCR reads, TCRdb lists one record per CDR3 protein. The sample shows over 550,000 distinct CDR3 sequences, approximately 10% of them seen only once.

The chain joins TRBV20-1 to TRBJ2-7, with D maybe TRBD1 (5 bases). The sequencing used PBMCs from the stem cell graft donor, collected from the stem cell graft. This receptor was obtained from a human donor who donated a stem cell graft to a child with acute myeloid leukemia. In nucleotides, the CDR3 is TGCAGTGCTCGAGATGTTGAGGCAGGGCTCTACGAGCAGTACTTC. Its protein is CSARDVEAGLYEQYF.